The text below deals with one T cell receptor (beta chain). What antigen it recognizes has not been identified. No base-level quality is on record; no much larger clone is a single base apart. DNA was extracted from blood mononuclear cells, with the same DNA used for both TCR and STAT3 sequencing. V is reduced by 4 bases and J by 6 bases, leaving a spacing of 15 bases between them. The CDR3 has 15 amino acids, counting the end cysteine and phenylalanine. Left in the record is the CDR3 DNA by itself, 45 bases read in frame from the first base. Taken from the germline V gene, the CDR1 and CDR2 loops are MNHNS and SASEGT. TCRbeta libraries were sequenced on an Illumina MiSeq, and an average of roughly 41,000 productive templates per sample was obtained. Multiplex PCR amplification was used to generate TCRbeta CDR3 libraries with the immunoSEQ assay. The authors processed their data as follows. Repertoire diversity was calculated as previously defined, with values near 0 taken to indicate extremely monoclonal samples. The table was pulled from immuneACCESS by TCRdb, which kept in-frame rearrangements only. Such tables lose some clones; where checked, under half of the loss comes from unresolved V genes, and the rest has no known cause. The V and J calls and clone size were taken over from that table, and D and trimming were inferred from the DNA. A total of over 30,000 clones appear in this sample, 70% to 90% of them only once. The ten largest account for roughly 13% of the sample.

These data come from a study of STAT3 mutations in large granular lymphocyte leukemia (dated 2019 in TCRdb). In the study overall: Canonical activating STAT3 mutations were detected in roughly half of the longitudinally sequenced T-LGLL patients. Serial deep sequencing of TCRbeta CDR3 and STAT3 was performed in patients with T-cell large granular lymphocyte leukemia to reconstruct clonal hierarchy and dynamics. From an initial cohort of 200 to 250 LGL patients, eighteen representative T-LGLL cases were selected for longitudinal TCRbeta and STAT3 sequencing. As controls within the study, a couple of patients with natural killer LGL leukemia were also sequenced longitudinally. For each patient, sequencing was performed at an average of roughly 4 time points, with a range of 2 to 8 samplings. Over half of the T-LGLL patients were given one or more immunosuppressive therapy regimens, and approximately 44% of those treated had a hematologic response. What the authors observed across the whole study: TCR clonotype switching after therapy was observed in about 35% of the 18 patients, and all newly emerging clones were found to be STAT3 wild type. Persisting codominant clonotypes in some patients meant a small but highly pathogenic clone may have been missed. All T-LGLL patients had at least one immunodominant TCRbeta clonotype, and roughly half had multiple immunodominant subclonotypes. Because no samples were available when a clone first appeared, clonal expansion was inferred from samplings taken at other points. Dominant TCR clone burden was found to exceed STAT3 mutant burden in several patients, suggesting that STAT3 mutation arose secondarily within a pre-expanded clone. Variable intervals between samplings and differing treatment regimens complicated linking therapy response to changes in TCR clonal burden.

Sequenced input: peripheral blood mononuclear cells. The chain was built from TRBV6-1 and TRBJ2-2; TRBD2 could be the D gene, as 5 bases match. This clonotype originated in a man aged 55 to 70 with T-cell large granular lymphocyte leukemia. Some clones in this sample may be carry-over from other donors' samples. The age is the age at diagnosis. CDR3 protein: CASSGGLRSSGELFF. The sequenced DNA: TGTGCCAGCAGTGGCGGGCTACGTTCATCCGGGGAGCTGTTTTTT.